This T cell receptor (beta chain) originates from a study of T cells in narcolepsy. Study findings and constraints: Blood of same and different patients, but not healthy controls, reportedly held recurring autoreactive clonotypes.

The table came from immunoSEQ multiplex PCR; TCRdb's copy has only in-frame clones and leaves some out. The table lists more than 20,000 clones, almost 85% of them singletons. To note about this clone: What it recognizes is unknown. A read error may produce the germline difference seen at one junction end.

CDR1 is MNHEY and CDR2 is SMNVEV in the germline V gene (reference sequence). The CDR3 covers 17 residues. The source material was memory (CD45RA-) CD4+ T cells from blood. The source of this sequence is a human donor in good health. The rearrangement links TRBV27 to TRBJ1-5; 12 bases fit TRBD1. The CDR3 DNA reads TGTGCCGGCAGTTCGGGACAGGGGGCGCTGGGCAATCAGCCCCAGCATTTT. This codes for CAGSSGQGALGNQPQHF.